This TCR beta chain comes out of a study of cytotoxic CD8 clonotypes in ibrutinib-treated CLL. Overall study results and limits: Clonality increased with ibrutinib response but returned toward baseline at progression. Baseline clonality exceeded age-matched healthy donors and tracked circulating CD8+ T-cell counts. Public clonotypes occurred uncommonly; on treatment, they contracted or remained stable.

With respect to this clone: Its antigen is not known.

Target depth was 1 in 200,000 to 1 in 1 million T cells, about 10x per clonotype. Measured with immunoSEQ multiplex PCR; TCRdb has only the in-frame clones, and not every one. The profile shows roughly 250,000 clones, 70% of them singletons. The sample was PBMCs, taken after 24 months of ibrutinib treatment. This TCR derives from a human donor with chronic lymphocytic leukemia.

CDR3 loop: CASASGLAGNPAEETQYF. In DNA form, the CDR3 reads TGTGCTAGTGCCTCCGGACTAGCGGGAAATCCTGCCGAAGAGACCCAGTACTTC. J is TRBJ2-5 and V is TRBV12-5; the match to TRBD2 covers 12 bases. V was clipped by 7 bases and J by 3 bases; unmatched bases: 15. Germline CDR1 is LGHNT and CDR2 is FRNRAP. The CDR3 is 18 amino acids.